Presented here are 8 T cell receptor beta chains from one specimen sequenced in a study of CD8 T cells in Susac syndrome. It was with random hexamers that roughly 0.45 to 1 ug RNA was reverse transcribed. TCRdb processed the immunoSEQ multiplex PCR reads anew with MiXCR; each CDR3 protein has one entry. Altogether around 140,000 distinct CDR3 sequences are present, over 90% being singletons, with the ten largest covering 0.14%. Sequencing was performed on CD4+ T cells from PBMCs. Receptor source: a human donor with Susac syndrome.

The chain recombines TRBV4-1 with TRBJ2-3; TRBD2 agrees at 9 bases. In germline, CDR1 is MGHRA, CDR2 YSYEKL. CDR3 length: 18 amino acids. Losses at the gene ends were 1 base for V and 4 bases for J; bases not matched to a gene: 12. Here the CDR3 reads CASSQVGLGGGAADTQYF. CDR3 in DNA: TGCGCCAGCAGCCAAGTTGGTCTGGGCGGGGGGGCGGCAGATACGCAGTATTTT.

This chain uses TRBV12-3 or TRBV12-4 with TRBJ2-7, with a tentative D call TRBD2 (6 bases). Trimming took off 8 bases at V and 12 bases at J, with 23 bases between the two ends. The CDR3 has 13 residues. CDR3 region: CASGLSAGTEWYF. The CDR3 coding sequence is TGTGCCAGCGGCCTTTCGGCGGGGACGGAGTGGTACTTC.

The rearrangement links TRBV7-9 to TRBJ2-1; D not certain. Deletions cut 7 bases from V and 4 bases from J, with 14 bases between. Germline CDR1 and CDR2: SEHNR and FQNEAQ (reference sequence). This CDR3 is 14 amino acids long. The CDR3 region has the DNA TGTGCCAGCACCGGATTCAGGCGTTACAATGAGCAGTTCTTC. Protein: CASTGFRRYNEQFF.

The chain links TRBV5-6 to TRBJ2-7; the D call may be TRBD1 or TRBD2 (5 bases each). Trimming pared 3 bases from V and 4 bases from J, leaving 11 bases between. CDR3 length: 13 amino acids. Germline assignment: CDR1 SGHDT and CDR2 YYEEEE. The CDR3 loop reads CASSYRQRYEQYF. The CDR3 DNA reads TGTGCCAGCAGCTATCGACAGCGGTACGAGCAGTACTTC.

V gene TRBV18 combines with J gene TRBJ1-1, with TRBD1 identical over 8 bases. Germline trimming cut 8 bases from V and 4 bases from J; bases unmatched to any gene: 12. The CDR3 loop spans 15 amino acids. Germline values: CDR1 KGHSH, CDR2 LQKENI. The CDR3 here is CASQKGQQGVTEAFF. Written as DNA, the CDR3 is TGTGCCAGCCAAAAGGGCCAACAGGGGGTCACTGAAGCTTTCTTT.

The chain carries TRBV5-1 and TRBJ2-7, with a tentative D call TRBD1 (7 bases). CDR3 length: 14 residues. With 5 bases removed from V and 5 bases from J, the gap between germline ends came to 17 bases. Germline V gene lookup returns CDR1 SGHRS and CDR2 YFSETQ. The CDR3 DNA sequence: TGCGCCAGCAGTCGTCGGACAGGAGGGCACGAGCAGTACTTC. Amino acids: CASSRRTGGHEQYF.

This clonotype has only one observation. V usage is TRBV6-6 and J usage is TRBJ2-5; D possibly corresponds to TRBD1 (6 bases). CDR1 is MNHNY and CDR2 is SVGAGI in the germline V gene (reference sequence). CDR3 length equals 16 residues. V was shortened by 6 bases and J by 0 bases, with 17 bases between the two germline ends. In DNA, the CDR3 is TGTGCCAGCAGCCAGGACAGAACATCCTACCAAGAGACCCAGTACTTC. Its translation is CASSQDRTSYQETQYF.

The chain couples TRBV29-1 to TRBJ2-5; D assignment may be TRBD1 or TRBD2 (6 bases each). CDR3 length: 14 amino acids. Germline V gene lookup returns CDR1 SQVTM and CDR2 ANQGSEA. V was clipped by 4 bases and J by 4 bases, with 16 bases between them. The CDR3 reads CSVVPGAKGETQYF. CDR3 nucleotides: TGCAGCGTTGTCCCGGGGGCTAAGGGAGAGACCCAGTACTTC.